This T cell receptor (beta chain) was captured by sequencing in a study of cytomegalovirus exposure and HLA in healthy donors. CDR1 and CDR2 from the germline V gene are MDHEN and SYDVKM. CDR3 length: 14 residues. The ends were cut back, 8 bases at V and 8 bases at J, with 18 bases in the middle. Findings and limits, study-wide: It was reported that TCR beta sequences correctly inferred the HLA-A and HLA-B alleles for most subjects. Using the classifier, cytomegalovirus status was reportedly diagnosed with high specificity and sensitivity.

In the PCR, 60 Vbeta and 13 Jbeta primers were used. As handled by the study authors: Per a later analysis, the number of unique TCR beta chains was roughly 80 million, of which some 10 million were shared. The assay was immunoSEQ multiplex PCR, and TCRdb's table has in-frame clones only and misses some. Clone size and V and J calls were adopted from that table, with D and trimming inferred from the DNA. The sample includes over 120,000 clones, around four fifths of them seen just once. This clone was detected only once. Its antigen is not known. This TCR was recovered from a female donor in good health and CMV-seronegative. The sample was PBMCs. The chain joins TRBV28 to TRBJ1-4; the D gene is possibly TRBD1 (6 bases). The CDR3: CASGETGSAEKLFF. Here the CDR3 DNA reads TGTGCCAGCGGGGAAACAGGGAGTGCGGAAAAACTGTTTTTT.